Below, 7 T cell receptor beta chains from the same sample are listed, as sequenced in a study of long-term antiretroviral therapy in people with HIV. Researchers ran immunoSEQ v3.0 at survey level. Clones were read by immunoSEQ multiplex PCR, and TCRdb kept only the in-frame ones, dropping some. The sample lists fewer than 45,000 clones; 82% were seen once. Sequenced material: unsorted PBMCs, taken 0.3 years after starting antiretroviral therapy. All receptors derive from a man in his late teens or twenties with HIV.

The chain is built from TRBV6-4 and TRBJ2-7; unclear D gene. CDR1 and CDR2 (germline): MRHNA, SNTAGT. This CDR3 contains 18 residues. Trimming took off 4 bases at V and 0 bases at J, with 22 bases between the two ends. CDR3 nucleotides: TGTGCCAGCAGTGGTAGGTTGGGAATATCATTGCCCTCCTACGAGCAGTACTTC. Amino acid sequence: CASSGRLGISLPSYEQYF.

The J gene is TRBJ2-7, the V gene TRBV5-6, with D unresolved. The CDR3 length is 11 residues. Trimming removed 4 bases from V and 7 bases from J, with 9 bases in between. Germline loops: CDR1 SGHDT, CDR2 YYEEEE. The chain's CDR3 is CASSPSGEQYF. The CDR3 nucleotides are TGTGCCAGCAGCCCAAGTGGGGAGCAGTACTTC.

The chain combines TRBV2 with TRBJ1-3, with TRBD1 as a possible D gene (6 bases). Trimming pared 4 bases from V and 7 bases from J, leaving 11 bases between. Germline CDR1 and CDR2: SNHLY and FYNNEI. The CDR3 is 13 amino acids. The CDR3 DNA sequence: TGTGCCAGCAGTGCGGACAGTCGGAACACCATATATTTT. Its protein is CASSADSRNTIYF.

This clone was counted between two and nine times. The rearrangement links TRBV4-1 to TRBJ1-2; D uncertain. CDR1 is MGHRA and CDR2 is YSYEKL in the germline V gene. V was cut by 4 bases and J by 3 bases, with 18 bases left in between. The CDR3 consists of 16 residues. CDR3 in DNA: TGCGCCAGCAGCCCAAGTTCCCGCCCTTTAGACTATGGCTACACCTTC. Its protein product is CASSPSSRPLDYGYTF.

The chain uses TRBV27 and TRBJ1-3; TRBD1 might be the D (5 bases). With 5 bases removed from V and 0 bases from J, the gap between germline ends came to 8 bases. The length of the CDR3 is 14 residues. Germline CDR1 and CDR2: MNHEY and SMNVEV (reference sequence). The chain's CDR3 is CASSTRDSGNTIYF. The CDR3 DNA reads TGTGCCAGCAGTACCAGGGACTCTGGAAACACCATATATTTT.

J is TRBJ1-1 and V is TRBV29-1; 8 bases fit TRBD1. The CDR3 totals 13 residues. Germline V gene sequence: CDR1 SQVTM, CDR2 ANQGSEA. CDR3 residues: CSSSGGWDTEAFF. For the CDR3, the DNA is TGCAGTTCTTCAGGGGGCTGGGACACTGAAGCTTTCTTT.

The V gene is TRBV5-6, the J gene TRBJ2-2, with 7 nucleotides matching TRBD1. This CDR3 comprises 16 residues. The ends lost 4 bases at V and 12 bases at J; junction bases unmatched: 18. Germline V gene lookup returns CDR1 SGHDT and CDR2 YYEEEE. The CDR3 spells CASSNHRGPLTPKLFF. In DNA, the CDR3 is TGTGCCAGCAGCAACCACAGGGGCCCACTTACCCCGAAGCTGTTTTTT.